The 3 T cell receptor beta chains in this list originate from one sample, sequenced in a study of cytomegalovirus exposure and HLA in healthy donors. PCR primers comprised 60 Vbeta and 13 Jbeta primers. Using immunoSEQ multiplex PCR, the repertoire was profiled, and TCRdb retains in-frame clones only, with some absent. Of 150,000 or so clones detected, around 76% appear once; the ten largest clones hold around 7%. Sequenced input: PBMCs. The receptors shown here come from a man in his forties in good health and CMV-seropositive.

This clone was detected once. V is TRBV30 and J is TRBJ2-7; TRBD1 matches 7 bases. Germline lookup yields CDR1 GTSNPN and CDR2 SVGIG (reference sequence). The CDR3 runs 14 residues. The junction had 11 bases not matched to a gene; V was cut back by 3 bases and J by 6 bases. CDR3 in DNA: TGTGCCTGGAGGCTGACCGGGACAGTGGGCGAGCAGTACTTC. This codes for CAWRLTGTVGEQYF. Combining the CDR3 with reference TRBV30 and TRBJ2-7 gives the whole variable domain SQTIHQWPATLVQPVGSPLSLECTVEGTSNPNLYWYRQAAGRGLQLLFYSVGIGQISSEVPQNLSASRPQDRQFILSSKKLLLSDSGFYLCAWRLTGTVGEQYFGPGTRLTVT.

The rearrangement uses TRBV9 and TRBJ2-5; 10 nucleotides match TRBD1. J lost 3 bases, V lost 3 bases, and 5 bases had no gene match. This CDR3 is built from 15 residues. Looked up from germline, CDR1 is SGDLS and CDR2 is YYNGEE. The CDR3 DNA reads TGTGCCAGCAGCGAAGGGACAGGGGTGAAAGAGACCCAGTACTTC. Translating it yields CASSEGTGVKETQYF.

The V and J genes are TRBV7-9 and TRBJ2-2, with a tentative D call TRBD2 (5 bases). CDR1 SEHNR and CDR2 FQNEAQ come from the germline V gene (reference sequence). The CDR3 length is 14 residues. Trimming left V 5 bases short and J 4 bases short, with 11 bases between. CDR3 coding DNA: TGTGCCAGCAGCCAAACTAGGAGCACCGGGGAGCTGTTTTTT. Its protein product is CASSQTRSTGELFF.